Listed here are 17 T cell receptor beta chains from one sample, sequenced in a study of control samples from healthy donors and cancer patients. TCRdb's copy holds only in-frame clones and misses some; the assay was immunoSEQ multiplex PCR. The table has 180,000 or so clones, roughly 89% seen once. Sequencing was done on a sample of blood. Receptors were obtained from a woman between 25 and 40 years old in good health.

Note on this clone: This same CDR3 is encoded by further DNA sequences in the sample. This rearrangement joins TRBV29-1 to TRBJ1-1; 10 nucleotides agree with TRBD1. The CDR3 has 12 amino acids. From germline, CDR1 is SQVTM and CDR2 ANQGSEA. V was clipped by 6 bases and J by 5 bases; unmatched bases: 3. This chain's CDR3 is CSVDRGNTEAFF. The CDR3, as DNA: TGCAGCGTGGACAGGGGGAATACTGAAGCTTTCTTT.

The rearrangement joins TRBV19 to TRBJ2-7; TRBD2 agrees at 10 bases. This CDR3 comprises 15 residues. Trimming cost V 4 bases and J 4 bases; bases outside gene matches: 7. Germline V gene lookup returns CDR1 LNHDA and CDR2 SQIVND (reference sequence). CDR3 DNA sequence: TGTGCCAGTAGTACCCCCGGGACTAGCGTATACGAGCAGTACTTC. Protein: CASSTPGTSVYEQYF. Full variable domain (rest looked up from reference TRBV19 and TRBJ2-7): DGGITQSPKYLFRKEGQNVTLSCEQNLNHDAMYWYRQDPGQGLRLIYYSQIVNDFQKGDIAEGYSVSREKKESFPLTVTSAQKNPTAFYLCASSTPGTSVYEQYFGPGTRLTVT.

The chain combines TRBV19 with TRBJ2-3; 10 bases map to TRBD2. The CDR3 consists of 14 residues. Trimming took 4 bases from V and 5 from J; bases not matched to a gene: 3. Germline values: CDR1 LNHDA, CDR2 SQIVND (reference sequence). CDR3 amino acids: CASSTAGGLDTQYF. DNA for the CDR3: TGTGCCAGTAGTACAGCGGGAGGGTTAGATACGCAGTATTTT.

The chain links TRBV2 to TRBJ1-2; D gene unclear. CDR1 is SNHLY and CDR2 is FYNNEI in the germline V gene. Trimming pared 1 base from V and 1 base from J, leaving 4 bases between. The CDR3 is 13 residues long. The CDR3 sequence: CASSEEVNYGYTF. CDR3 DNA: TGTGCCAGCAGTGAAGAGGTTAACTATGGCTACACCTTC. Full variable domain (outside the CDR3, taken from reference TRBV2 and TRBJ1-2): EPEVTQTPSHQVTQMGQEVILRCVPISNHLYFYWYRQILGQKVEFLVSFYNNEISEKSEIFDDQFSVERPDGSNFTLKIRSTKLEDSAMYFCASSEEVNYGYTFGSGTRLTVV.

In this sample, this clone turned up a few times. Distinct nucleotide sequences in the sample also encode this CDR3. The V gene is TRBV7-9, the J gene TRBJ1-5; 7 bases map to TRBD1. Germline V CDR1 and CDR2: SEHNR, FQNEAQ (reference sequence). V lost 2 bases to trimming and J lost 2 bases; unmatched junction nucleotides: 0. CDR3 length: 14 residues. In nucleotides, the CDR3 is TGTGCCAGCAGCTTACAGGGGGGCAATCAGCCCCAGCATTTT. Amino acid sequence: CASSLQGGNQPQHF. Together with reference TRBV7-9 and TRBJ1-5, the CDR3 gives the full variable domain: DTGVSQNPRHKITKRGQNVTFRCDPISEHNRLYWYRQTLGQGPEFLTYFQNEAQLEKSRLLSDRFSAERPKGSFSTLEIQRTEQGDSAMYLCASSLQGGNQPQHFGDGTRLSIL.

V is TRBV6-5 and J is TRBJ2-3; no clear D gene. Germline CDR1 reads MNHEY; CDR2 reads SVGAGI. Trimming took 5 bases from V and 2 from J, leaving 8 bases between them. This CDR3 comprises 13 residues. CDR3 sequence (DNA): TGTGCCAGCAGTCTGAGCGACACAGATACGCAGTATTTT. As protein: CASSLSDTDTQYF.

The CDR3 loop is CASSPRAYNQPQHF. In DNA form, the CDR3 reads TGTGCCAGCAGCCCCCGGGCCTACAATCAGCCCCAGCATTTT. The chain is built from TRBV3-1 (or the pseudogene TRBV3-2) and TRBJ1-5; D not certain. The ends were cut back, 4 bases at V and 3 bases at J, with 10 bases in the middle. Germline assignment: CDR1 LGHDT and CDR2 YNNKEL (reference sequence). CDR3 length: 14 amino acids.

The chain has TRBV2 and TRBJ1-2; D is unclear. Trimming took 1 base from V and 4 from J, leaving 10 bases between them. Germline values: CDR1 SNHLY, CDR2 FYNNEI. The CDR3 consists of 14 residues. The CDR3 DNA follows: TGTGCCAGCAGTGAAGGTCGCGGGTCCTATGGCTACACCTTC. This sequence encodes CASSEGRGSYGYTF.

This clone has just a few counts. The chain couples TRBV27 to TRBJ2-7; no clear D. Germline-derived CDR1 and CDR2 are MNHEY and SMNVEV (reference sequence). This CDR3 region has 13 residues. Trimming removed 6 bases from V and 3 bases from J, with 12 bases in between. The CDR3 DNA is TGTGCCAGCAGATCCGTGTCGTACTACGAGCAGTACTTC. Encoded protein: CASRSVSYYEQYF.

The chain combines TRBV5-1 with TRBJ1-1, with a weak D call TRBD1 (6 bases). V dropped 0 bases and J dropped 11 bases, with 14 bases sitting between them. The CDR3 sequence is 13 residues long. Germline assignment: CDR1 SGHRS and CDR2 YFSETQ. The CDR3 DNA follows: TGCGCCAGCAGCTTGGAGTGGGGGCCCGGGGCTTTCTTT. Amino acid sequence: CASSLEWGPGAFF.

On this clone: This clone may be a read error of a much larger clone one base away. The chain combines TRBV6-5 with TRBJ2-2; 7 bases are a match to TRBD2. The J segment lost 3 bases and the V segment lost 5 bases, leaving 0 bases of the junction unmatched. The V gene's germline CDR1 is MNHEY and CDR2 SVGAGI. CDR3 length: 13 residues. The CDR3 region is CASSSGDTGELFF. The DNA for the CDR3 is TGTGCCAGCAGTAGCGGGGACACCGGGGAGCTGTTTTTT.

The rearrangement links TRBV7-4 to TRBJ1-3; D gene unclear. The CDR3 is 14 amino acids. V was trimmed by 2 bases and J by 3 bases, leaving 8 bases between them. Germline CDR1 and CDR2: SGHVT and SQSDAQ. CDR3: CASSLRTLGNTIYF. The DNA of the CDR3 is TGTGCCAGCAGCTTAAGGACGCTTGGAAACACCATATATTTT.

Written as DNA, the CDR3 is TGTGCCACCAGTGGAGGGGACTACTACAATGAGCAGTTCTTC. Translated, it gives CATSGGDYYNEQFF. The chain links TRBV24-1 to TRBJ2-1; 7 bases align to TRBD2. The germline V gene encodes CDR1 KGHDR and CDR2 SFDVKD. V dropped 5 bases and J dropped 3; count of bases not matched to a gene: 3. CDR3 length: 14 amino acids.

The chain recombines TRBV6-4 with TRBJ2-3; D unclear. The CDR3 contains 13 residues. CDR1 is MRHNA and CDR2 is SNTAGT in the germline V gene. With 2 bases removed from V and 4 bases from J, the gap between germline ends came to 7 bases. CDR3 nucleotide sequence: TGTGCCAGCAGTGACACGGACCCAGATACGCAGTATTTT. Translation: CASSDTDPDTQYF.

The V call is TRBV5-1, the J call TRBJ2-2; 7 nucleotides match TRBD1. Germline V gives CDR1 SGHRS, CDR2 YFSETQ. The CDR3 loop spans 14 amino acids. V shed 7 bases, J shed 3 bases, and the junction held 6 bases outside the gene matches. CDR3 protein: CASVRTGDTGELFF. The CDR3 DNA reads TGCGCCAGCGTTCGGACAGGCGACACCGGGGAGCTGTTTTTT.

This chain's CDR3 is CASSMFRGFGANVLTF. In DNA, the CDR3 is TGTGCCAGTAGTATGTTCAGGGGCTTTGGGGCCAACGTCCTGACTTTC. The chain joins TRBV19 to TRBJ2-6; a weak D match, TRBD1 (6 bases). This CDR3 is 16 amino acids long. Germline loops: CDR1 LNHDA, CDR2 SQIVND (reference sequence). Trimming shortened V by 3 bases and J by 3 bases, and 12 bases separated the two germline ends. Supplemented by reference TRBV19 and TRBJ2-6, the full variable domain reads DGGITQSPKYLFRKEGQNVTLSCEQNLNHDAMYWYRQDPGQGLRLIYYSQIVNDFQKGDIAEGYSVSREKKESFPLTVTSAQKNPTAFYLCASSMFRGFGANVLTFGAGSRLTVL.

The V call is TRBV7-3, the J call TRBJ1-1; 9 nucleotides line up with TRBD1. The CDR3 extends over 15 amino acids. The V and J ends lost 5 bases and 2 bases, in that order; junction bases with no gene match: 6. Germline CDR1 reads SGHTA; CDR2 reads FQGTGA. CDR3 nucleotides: TGTGCCAGCAGCCTCCAGACAGGGGGTAACACTGAAGCTTTCTTT. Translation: CASSLQTGGNTEAFF.